This T cell receptor beta chain was captured by sequencing in a study of control samples from healthy donors and cancer patients. TCRdb keeps only in-frame clones here, not all; method: immunoSEQ multiplex PCR. The sample contains 130,000 or so clones, approximately 94% of which appear only once. V lost 0 bases, J lost 1 base, and 7 bases lay in between. Germline V gene lookup returns CDR1 SGDLS and CDR2 YYNGEE. CDR3 length equals 15 residues. The sequencing input was blood. V usage is TRBV9 and J usage is TRBJ2-2; D remains unclear. The sequence derives from a man aged 40-50 years in good health. In DNA form, the CDR3 reads TGTGCCAGCAGCGTAGAGCAGGTGAACACCGGGGAGCTGTTTTTT. Translation gives CASSVEQVNTGELFF.